This T cell receptor (beta chain) derives from a study of response to subunit inactivated influenza vaccine (dated by TCRdb to between 2018 and 2020). Study-level background: The study used deep quantitative T cell receptor repertoire profiling to track responses to a trivalent subunit inactivated influenza vaccine.

V drops 3 bases and J drops 5 bases, leaving 13 bases in between. The CDR3 covers 15 residues, taking in both the cysteine and the phenylalanine. CDR3 DNA is the only sequence kept; it has 45 bases, read in frame from the first base. The germline V gene yields LGHNA for CDR1 and YSLEER for CDR2. What the work shows at the level of the full study, not this receptor alone: It was suggested by the authors that each seasonal influenza vaccination may recruit only a limited number of new T cells.

Preparation of the library involved RT-PCR. Sequencing used an Illumina HiSeq 2500. Using fastp trimming at Q25 and MiXCR clonotype assembly, TCRdb reanalyzed the public sequencing data and kept in-frame beta chains. Every distinct CDR3 protein forms one entry, paired with its most common genes and DNA. This sample has 590,000 or so distinct CDR3 sequences in its table, and 12% to 15% of those were observed once. Jointly, the top ten make up roughly 7.2% of the sample. In the case of this clonotype: Its antigen is currently not known. No base qualities exist here, and no much larger clone lies one base off it.

This sequence uses TRBV4-3 and TRBJ1-4, and perhaps TRBD1 as D gene, on 6 matching bases. The receptor comes from a man aged 45-65 years who received an inactivated influenza vaccine. Donor details come from another sample of the same person, matched by shared clones. The sample in question was PBMCs from blood, obtained around 15 days before vaccination. The nucleotides are TGCGCCAGCAGCCACCAACAGGGAAGGAATGAAAAACTGTTTTTT. It translates as CASSHQQGRNEKLFF.